These T cell receptor beta chains were read from a single sample in a study of T cell responses to AZD1222 COVID-19 vaccine. Here immunoSEQ multiplex PCR was the method, and the copy in TCRdb shows in-frame clones only, minus some. Here the sample spans around 160,000 clones, about nine tenths being singletons. This specimen consisted of peripheral blood, obtained on day 0 of AZD1222 vaccination. All receptors come from an adult in good health. CDR3s include the opening cysteine and the closing phenylalanine or tryptophan. D genes are given only for firm matches. Not all rows give a size; the values are once, few, many and, for expanded clones, a class.

CDR3 protein,CDR3 DNA,J gene,V gene,clone size,D gene
CASSIGTSSNQPQHF,TGTGCCAGTAGTATTGGGACTTCAAGCAATCAGCCCCAGCATTTT,TRBJ1-5,TRBV19,NA,NA
CSVGWGTGSYGYTF,TGCAGCGTCGGTTGGGGAACCGGTTCTTATGGCTACACCTTC,TRBJ1-2,TRBV29-1,once,NA
CASSRLAGEYNEQFF,TGCGCCAGCAGCCGTCTAGCGGGGGAATACAATGAGCAGTTCTTC,TRBJ2-1,TRBV5-1,NA,TRBD2
CASSASPQGNNYGYTF,TGTGCCAGCAGCGCTTCTCCACAGGGAAATAACTATGGCTACACCTTC,TRBJ1-2,TRBV9,NA,NA
CASSLDGLGNQPQHF,TGTGCCAGCAGCTTAGATGGCCTTGGCAATCAGCCCCAGCATTTT,TRBJ1-5,TRBV11-2,NA,NA
CASSRREGMGDIQYF,TGTGCCAGTAGTAGACGTGAGGGGATGGGTGACATTCAGTACTTC,TRBJ2-4,TRBV19,NA,NA
CASSLNAGANTGELFF,TGTGCCAGCAGCTTAAATGCCGGCGCGAACACCGGGGAGCTGTTTTTT,TRBJ2-2,TRBV7-2,once,NA
CASSGLPGTAPKETQYF,TGTGCCAGCAGTGGGTTACCTGGGACAGCGCCTAAAGAGACCCAGTACTTC,TRBJ2-5,TRBV6-1,NA,TRBD1
CASSQRSGGRAVNTEAFF,TGCGCCAGCAGCCAACGCTCGGGCGGACGGGCTGTGAACACTGAAGCTTTCTTT,TRBJ1-1,TRBV4-3,NA,NA
CASSIGAASGRDEQFF,TGTGCCAGTAGTATTGGGGCGGCTAGCGGGAGGGATGAGCAGTTCTTC,TRBJ2-1,TRBV19,NA,TRBD2
CASSWDRGGYEQYF,TGTGCCAGCAGCTGGGACAGGGGCGGGTACGAGCAGTACTTC,TRBJ2-7,TRBV11-2,NA,TRBD1
CATRGGFTGDTQYF,TGTGCCACCCGAGGGGGCTTCACGGGAGATACGCAGTATTTT,TRBJ2-3,TRBV7-9,NA,TRBD1
CASSLRGGDNQPQHF,TGTGCCAGTAGTCTCCGGGGCGGGGACAATCAGCCCCAGCATTTT,TRBJ1-5,TRBV19,NA,NA
CATAGASGRAGDTQYF,TGTGCCACCGCCGGGGCTAGCGGGAGGGCCGGAGATACGCAGTATTTT,TRBJ2-3,TRBV2,NA,TRBD2
CASSEFTGDYGYTF,TGCGCCAGCAGTGAGTTTACAGGGGACTATGGCTACACCTTC,TRBJ1-2,TRBV10-2,NA,TRBD1
CASSFSSPEDDGYTF,TGTGCCAGCAGCTTTTCCTCGCCGGAGGATGACGGCTACACCTTC,TRBJ1-2,TRBV5-5,NA,NA
CASGQGYEQYF,TGTGCCAGCGGACAGGGCTACGAGCAGTACTTC,TRBJ2-7,TRBV6-5,NA,TRBD1
CASSRLTRGGETQYF,TGTGCCAGCAGCCGACTTACTAGAGGGGGGGAGACCCAGTACTTC,TRBJ2-5,TRBV6-2/TRBV6-3,NA,NA
CASSLRWRTGGTDTQYF,TGCGCCAGCAGCCTCCGTTGGCGTACTGGCGGCACAGATACGCAGTATTTT,TRBJ2-3,TRBV4-3,NA,NA
CASSLVPGGRDTQYF,TGCGCCAGCAGCTTGGTCCCAGGGGGTAGGGATACGCAGTATTTT,TRBJ2-3,TRBV5-1,NA,TRBD1
CATSRDLTPLHF,TGTGCCACCAGCAGAGATCTTACACCCCTCCACTTT,TRBJ1-6,TRBV15,NA,NA
CASTSYPGQGRRNTEAFF,TGTGCCAGCACCTCATACCCGGGACAGGGGCGACGAAACACTGAAGCTTTCTTT,TRBJ1-1,TRBV7-2,NA,TRBD1
CASSIWGTGVRGQPQHF,TGTGCCAGTAGTATATGGGGGACAGGGGTAAGGGGTCAGCCCCAGCATTTT,TRBJ1-5,TRBV19,NA,TRBD1
CASKDRERQPQHF,TGTGCCAGTAAAGACAGGGAACGGCAGCCCCAGCATTTT,TRBJ1-5,TRBV19,NA,TRBD1
CASSFGTTEAFF,TGTGCCAGCAGTTTCGGCACGACTGAAGCTTTCTTT,TRBJ1-1,TRBV12-3/TRBV12-4,NA,NA